Below, 5 T cell receptor beta chains from the same sample are listed, as sequenced in a study of T cells in women clearing cervical HPV infection. The table came from immunoSEQ multiplex PCR; TCRdb's copy has only in-frame clones and leaves some out. Seen in this sample are some 21,000 clones; the ten most common clones hold roughly a quarter. Specimen: blood buffy coat. These receptors all stem from a woman aged 18 to 75 with a cervical HPV16 infection that either progressed to CIN3+ or cleared (not recorded which).

Worth noting for this clone: The CDR3 end falls 3 residues outside the read, so it is completed with the germline J gene. V and J are TRBV2 and TRBJ2-7; no reliable D call. Germline V gene sequence: CDR1 SNHLY, CDR2 FYNNEI. The CDR3 runs to 13 residues. The V end lost 4 bases, the J end lost 3 bases, and 10 bases lay between the germline ends. The CDR3 region is CASSVQVIYEQYF. The part of the CDR3 DNA that was read is TGTGCCAGCAGTGTTCAGGTTATCTACGAG.

Regarding this clone: The CDR3 end falls 3 residues outside the read, so it is completed with the germline J gene. The chain is built from TRBV20-1 and TRBJ1-2; a weak D match, TRBD1 (5 bases). This CDR3 contains 15 residues. CDR1 and CDR2 from the germline V gene are DFQATT and SNEGSKA (reference sequence). V lost 0 bases and J lost 3, with 14 bases in between. CDR3 sequence: CSAREAGGRYYGYTF. The covered CDR3 bases are TGCAGTGCTAGAGAGGCGGGGGGTCGCTACTATGGC.

CDR3 sequence reads: CASRYAGGISYDYTF. The part of the CDR3 DNA that was read is TGTGCCAGCAGATACGCGGGGGGAATCTCCTACGAC. The chain recombines TRBV6-2 or TRBV6-3 with TRBJ1-2; tentatively, D is TRBD1 (5 bases). With the read ending 3 residues before the CDR3 end, the germline J gene is used to fill in that end. Germline assignment: CDR1 MNHEY and CDR2 SVGEGT. This CDR3 comprises 15 residues.

Regarding this clone: A junction boundary mismatches the germline segment, possibly from a read error. The read stops 3 residues short of the end of the CDR3; the missing end is completed from the germline J gene. J is TRBJ1-4 and V is TRBV13; D not certain. The CDR3 runs to 13 residues. The V gene's germline CDR1 is PRHDT and CDR2 FYEKMQ (reference sequence). The CDR3 DNA, read in part, is TGTGCCAGCAGCTCTCGAGCTAATGAAAGA. Amino acid sequence: CASSSRANER. The full CDR3 sequence reads CASSSRANERLFF.

On this clone itself: The CDR3 extends 3 residues past the end of the read, so its final part is completed from the germline J gene. The V and J genes are TRBV18 and TRBJ1-2, with D unresolved. Germline loops: CDR1 KGHSH, CDR2 LQKENI. CDR3 size: 14 residues. Incomplete CDR3 DNA: TGTGCCAGCTCACCAGGAGGTTACGGATACGGG. It specifies CASSPGGYGYG. The entire CDR3 protein is CASSPGGYGYGYTF. Full variable domain (rest looked up from reference TRBV18 and TRBJ1-2): NAGVMQNPRHLVRRRGQEARLRCSPMKGHSHVYWYRQLPEEGLKFMVYLQKENIIDESGMPKERFSAEFPKEGPSILRIQQVVRGDSAAYFCASSPGGYGYGYTFGSGTRLTVV.